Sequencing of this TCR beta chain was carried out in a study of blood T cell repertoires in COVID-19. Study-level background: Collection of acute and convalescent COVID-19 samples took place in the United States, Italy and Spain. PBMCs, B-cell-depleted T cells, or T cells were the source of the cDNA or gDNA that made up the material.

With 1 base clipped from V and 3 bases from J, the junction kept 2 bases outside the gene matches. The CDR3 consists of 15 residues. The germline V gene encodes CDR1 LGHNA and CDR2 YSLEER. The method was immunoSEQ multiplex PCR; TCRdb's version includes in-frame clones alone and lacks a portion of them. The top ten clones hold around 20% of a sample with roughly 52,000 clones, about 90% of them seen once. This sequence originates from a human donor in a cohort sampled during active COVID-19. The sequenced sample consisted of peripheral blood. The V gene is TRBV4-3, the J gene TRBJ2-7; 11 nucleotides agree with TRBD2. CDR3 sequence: CASSQGLAGNYEQYF. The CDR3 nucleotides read TGCGCCAGCAGCCAAGGACTAGCGGGGAACTACGAGCAGTACTTC.